This TCR beta chain was sequenced in a study of T cells in Graves' hyperthyroidism and ophthalmopathy (dated by TCRdb to the late 2010s). Looking at the study overall: To identify TCR V-J signatures that set the groups apart, the researchers used a discovery cohort of about a hundred patients, made up of 40 to 45 with Graves' ophthalmopathy and approximately 57 with stable Graves' hyperthyroidism. Prospective prediction of ophthalmopathy was tested in an independent validation cohort of approximately 19 hyperthyroidism patients and some 17 patients who later progressed to ophthalmopathy. For training and testing, the 100 or so patients in the discovery cohort were randomly divided in a 7:3 ratio. In roughly six Graves' hyperthyroidism patients, the study also compared T-cell repertoires from thyroid tissue with T-cell repertoires from blood. After sampling, hyperthyroidism patients received methimazole starting at 30 mg daily, and ophthalmopathy patients received high-dose intravenous methylprednisolone. The paper describes TCR Vbeta CDR3 sequencing of around 130 peripheral blood samples, made up of roughly 40 ophthalmopathy patients, some 76 hyperthyroidism patients and 17 progressor patients.

Exclusion was applied to patients with uncontrolled infections, other autoimmune diseases, pregnancy or lactation. Diagnoses were established on the basis of clinical symptoms, serum thyroxine and TRAb, thyroid ultrasound, and orbital computed tomography. Trizol reagent was used to extract total RNA, and RNA quality was then checked on an Agilent 2100 Bioanalyzer. Study-wide conclusions, independent of this receptor: In validation, the model predicted progression to ophthalmopathy with 55% to 71% sensitivity and over 72% specificity, a median of about six months before onset. A 13 V-J signature model separated ophthalmopathy from stable hyperthyroidism, with nearly 90% sensitivity and 81.08% specificity in cross-validation and 80%/75% in testing. Most expanded thyroid clonotypes (frequency above 0.001) were also found in blood, which suggests that blood repertoires may mirror thyroid immune responses. Sample size was not statistically predetermined, and investigators were not blinded to group allocation.

TCR beta CDR3 regions were amplified from RNA transcripts. For the first round of RT-PCR on the TCR CDR3, the HTBI primer set was used together with the Qiagen OneStep RT-PCR kit. Libraries were constructed in a second round of multiplex PCR, after which size selection and purification were carried out. The libraries were sequenced on an Illumina HiSeq2000 using paired-end 100 bp reads. Per the source publication's procedure: Raw data were processed with SOAPnuke, discarding reads with adapters, uncalled bases, mean Phred below 15, or no exact constant-primer or identifier match. High-quality paired reads were merged with COPE v1.2.5, and unique nucleotide sequences were defined as clonotypes. MiTCR v1.1 was used to align clonotypes to the IMGT TRBV, TRBD and TRBJ reference segments. The analysis included only V-J combinations with a frequency above 0.0001, which together covered more than 98% of the repertoires. A TCS score was defined as the ratio of F50 (clonal expansion) to E x V (chaos), with BLOSUM62-based TCRdist applied between CDR3 peptides within each V-J. Welch's t-statistics and random forest reduced roughly 500 V-J features to 10 to 15, which were used in a naive Bayes classifier (R e1071). Thyroid-blood repertoire similarity was quantified with the Morisita-Horn index. TCRdb trimmed public reads at Q25 via fastp, called clones via MiXCR and kept in-frame beta chains. Merged by CDR3 protein, the rows form single entries marked with the most common genes and DNA. TCRdb's processing, not the authors' own work, is the source of the V and J calls. Present in this sample are 500,000 to 600,000 distinct CDR3 sequences, about 45% of which were seen just once. Over 15% of the sample belongs to the ten largest clones.

Worth noting for this clonotype: The antigen it binds to is not known. There are no base qualities to consult, and no much larger clone falls within one base.

Trimming takes 1 base from V and 3 bases from J, and the germline ends sit 7 bases apart. Inclusive of the bounding cysteine and phenylalanine, the CDR3 is 13 residues long. Only CDR3 DNA remains: 39 bases, in frame from the first base. CDR1 SGDLS and CDR2 YYNGEE are derived from the germline V gene. Sequencing used peripheral blood or thyroid tissue (not recorded which). This sequence was found in an adult woman with Graves' disease, either hyperthyroidism or ophthalmopathy (not recorded which). The rearranged chain carries TRBV9 and TRBJ1-2, with the D gene too uncertain to name. The sequence in DNA is TGTGCCAGCAGCGTACTAGCGCACTATGGCTACACCTTC. Translated, this is CASSVLAHYGYTF.